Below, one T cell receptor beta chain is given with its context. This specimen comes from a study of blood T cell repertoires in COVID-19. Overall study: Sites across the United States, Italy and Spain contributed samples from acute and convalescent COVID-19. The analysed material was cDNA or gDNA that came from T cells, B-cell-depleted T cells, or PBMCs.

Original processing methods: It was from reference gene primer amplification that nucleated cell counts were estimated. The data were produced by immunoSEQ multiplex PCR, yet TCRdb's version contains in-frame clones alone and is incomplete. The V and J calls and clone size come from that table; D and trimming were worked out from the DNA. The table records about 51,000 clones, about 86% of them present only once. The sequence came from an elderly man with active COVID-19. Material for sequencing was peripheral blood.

CDR3 loop: CASSEQPAGFPDPNEQFF. The CDR3 DNA is TGCGCCAGCAGTGAGCAGCCAGCGGGATTCCCCGATCCCAATGAGCAGTTCTTC. The chain combines TRBV10-1 with TRBJ2-1; 7 positions agree with TRBD2. Germline loops: CDR1 WNHNN, CDR2 SYGVQD (reference sequence). The CDR3 loop spans 18 amino acids. Trimming took 2 bases from V and 6 from J; bases not matched to a gene: 16.